The text below deals with one TCR beta chain. Its specificity is unknown. One end of the junction is discordant with germline, which a read error may explain. This CDR3 spans 14 amino acids. Per germline, CDR1 MNHEY and CDR2 SMNVEV (reference sequence). The source of the sample is a study of T cell repertoires in cytomegalovirus infection. Looking at the study overall: CMV epitopes that were recently identified and HLA-C-restricted were used alongside well-studied HLA-B-restricted ones. Matching HLA type and CMV infection were both indicated by public TCR beta signatures.

TCRdb recomputed calls from the reads with MiXCR, one row per CDR3 protein. The table has about a million distinct CDR3 sequences, roughly 30% seen once; the top ten hold around 15%. The source of this sequence is a human donor in good health (CMV status not recorded). Some clones in this sample may be carry-over from other donors' samples. Sequences were derived from cultured CD8+ T cells from PBMCs, sampled from culture after CMV antigen stimulation. The chain links TRBV27 to TRBJ2-7, with D perhaps matching TRBD1 (5 bases). CDR3 nucleotide sequence: TGTGCCAACAGTCCCGGCCGGACATTCTACGAGCAGTACTTC. This sequence encodes CANSPGRTFYEQYF.